This is a list of T cell receptor beta chains from one sample in a study of blood T cell repertoires in COVID-19. Produced via immunoSEQ multiplex PCR; TCRdb's table is partial and in-frame only. The data show around 50,000 clones, around 80% seen once. Material for sequencing was PBMCs or T cells enriched from blood (not recorded which). The receptors shown here come from a woman aged 50 to 65 with acute COVID-19. CDR3s include the opening cysteine and the closing phenylalanine or tryptophan. The order of the fields is clone size, D gene, V gene, J gene, CDR3 protein, CDR3 DNA. The D gene is left open where the match is weak. A row's size may be missing; if present it is once, few, many or a size class.

clone_size: -; d_call: TRBD1; v_call: TRBV6-1; j_call: TRBJ2-7; cdr3_aa: CASSSTGRSYEQYF; cdr3_nt: TGTGCCAGCAGTTCGACAGGGCGATCCTACGAGCAGTACTTC
clone_size: -; d_call: -; v_call: TRBV18; j_call: TRBJ2-5; cdr3_aa: CASSLLGTQETQYF; cdr3_nt: TGTGCCAGCTCACTCCTCGGTACCCAAGAGACCCAGTACTTC
clone_size: -; d_call: TRBD2; v_call: TRBV4-2; j_call: TRBJ2-7; cdr3_aa: CASSQRTRYEQYF; cdr3_nt: TGTGCCAGCAGCCAGAGGACTAGGTACGAGCAGTACTTC
clone_size: -; d_call: TRBD2; v_call: TRBV5-5; j_call: TRBJ2-1; cdr3_aa: CASSPGPGGVEQFF; cdr3_nt: TGTGCCAGCAGCCCCGGACCGGGGGGGGTTGAGCAGTTCTTC
clone_size: -; d_call: TRBD2; v_call: TRBV4-1; j_call: TRBJ2-3; cdr3_aa: CASSHARGLAIDTQYF; cdr3_nt: TGCGCCAGCAGTCATGCTCGGGGACTAGCCATAGATACGCAGTATTTT
clone_size: -; d_call: -; v_call: TRBV5-4; j_call: TRBJ1-2; cdr3_aa: CASSLRQPLGYTF; cdr3_nt: TGTGCCAGCAGCTTGAGACAGCCCCTGGGCTACACCTTC
clone_size: -; d_call: -; v_call: TRBV10-3; j_call: TRBJ2-2; cdr3_aa: CAIRGLNTGELFF; cdr3_nt: TGTGCCATCAGGGGACTTAACACCGGGGAGCTGTTTTTT
clone_size: -; d_call: TRBD2; v_call: TRBV6-1; j_call: TRBJ2-3; cdr3_aa: CASRESSGADTQYF; cdr3_nt: TGTGCCAGCAGGGAGTCTAGCGGGGCAGATACGCAGTATTTT
clone_size: -; d_call: -; v_call: TRBV7-9; j_call: TRBJ1-6; cdr3_aa: CASSLGSSYNSPLHF; cdr3_nt: TGTGCCAGCAGCTTAGGGAGCTCCTATAATTCACCCCTCCACTTT
clone_size: -; d_call: -; v_call: TRBV14; j_call: TRBJ1-2; cdr3_aa: CASSQNRVRGDGYTF; cdr3_nt: TGTGCCAGCAGCCAAAACAGGGTACGAGGGGATGGCTACACCTTC
clone_size: -; d_call: -; v_call: TRBV6-5; j_call: TRBJ1-1; cdr3_aa: CASRESVDTEAFF; cdr3_nt: TGTGCCAGCAGAGAGTCCGTGGACACTGAAGCTTTCTTT
clone_size: -; d_call: TRBD1; v_call: TRBV19; j_call: TRBJ1-1; cdr3_aa: CASRGQGFGEAFF; cdr3_nt: TGTGCCAGTAGGGGACAGGGGTTCGGTGAAGCTTTCTTT
clone_size: few; d_call: -; v_call: TRBV28; j_call: TRBJ1-2; cdr3_aa: CASNPGLTFRGYTF; cdr3_nt: TGTGCCAGCAACCCGGGACTGACGTTTCGTGGCTACACCTTC
clone_size: -; d_call: -; v_call: TRBV5-5; j_call: TRBJ2-3; cdr3_aa: CASSSTRTVDTQYF; cdr3_nt: TGTGCCAGCAGCTCAACCAGGACAGTGGATACGCAGTATTTT
clone_size: -; d_call: -; v_call: TRBV30; j_call: TRBJ1-4; cdr3_aa: CAGVTRNEKLFF; cdr3_nt: TGTGCCGGCGTGACACGTAATGAAAAACTGTTTTTT
clone_size: -; d_call: -; v_call: TRBV3-1/TRBV3-2; j_call: TRBJ1-2; cdr3_aa: CASSQVGAAGGYTF; cdr3_nt: TGTGCCAGCAGCCAAGTCGGGGCCGCGGGGGGCTACACCTTC
clone_size: -; d_call: TRBD2; v_call: TRBV7-2; j_call: TRBJ2-3; cdr3_aa: CASSSGYSSGGIDTQYF; cdr3_nt: TGTGCCAGCAGCTCCGGTTATTCTAGCGGGGGTATAGATACGCAGTATTTT
clone_size: -; d_call: TRBD2; v_call: TRBV18; j_call: TRBJ2-1; cdr3_aa: CASSLTSGGLNEQFF; cdr3_nt: TGTGCCAGCTCGCTTACTAGCGGGGGCCTCAATGAGCAGTTCTTC
clone_size: few; d_call: TRBD1; v_call: TRBV30; j_call: TRBJ1-2; cdr3_aa: CAWRIQGAPYGYTF; cdr3_nt: TGTGCCTGGAGGATACAGGGGGCTCCTTATGGCTACACCTTC
clone_size: -; d_call: TRBD1; v_call: TRBV24-1; j_call: TRBJ2-3; cdr3_aa: CATSGGQGTSTDTQYF; cdr3_nt: TGTGCCACCAGTGGCGGACAGGGTACTAGCACAGATACGCAGTATTTT
clone_size: -; d_call: -; v_call: TRBV10-1; j_call: TRBJ2-7; cdr3_aa: CASSETSQGKYEQYF; cdr3_nt: TGCGCCAGCAGTGAGACGTCCCAGGGGAAGTACGAGCAGTACTTC
clone_size: few; d_call: -; v_call: TRBV3-1/TRBV3-2; j_call: TRBJ1-1; cdr3_aa: CASSQWGGARRMNTEAFF; cdr3_nt: TGTGCCAGCAGCCAATGGGGAGGGGCGAGGAGAATGAACACTGAAGCTTTCTTT
clone_size: -; d_call: TRBD2; v_call: TRBV2; j_call: TRBJ2-3; cdr3_aa: CASSELAGVTGTDTQYF; cdr3_nt: TGTGCCAGCAGTGAGCTAGCGGGGGTGACTGGCACAGATACGCAGTATTTT
clone_size: -; d_call: TRBD1; v_call: TRBV7-9; j_call: TRBJ2-7; cdr3_aa: CASSSADRVEQYF; cdr3_nt: TGTGCCAGCAGCTCCGCGGACAGGGTCGAGCAGTACTTC
clone_size: -; d_call: -; v_call: TRBV18; j_call: TRBJ1-5; cdr3_aa: CASSPQGEDQPQHF; cdr3_nt: TGTGCCAGCTCACCACAGGGAGAGGATCAGCCCCAGCATTTT
clone_size: -; d_call: TRBD2; v_call: TRBV6-1; j_call: TRBJ2-7; cdr3_aa: CASSEGTSGGLTYEQYF; cdr3_nt: TGTGCCAGCAGTGAAGGGACTAGCGGGGGCCTTACCTACGAGCAGTACTTC
clone_size: -; d_call: -; v_call: TRBV5-1; j_call: TRBJ2-3; cdr3_aa: CASSLATVRTDTQYF; cdr3_nt: TGCGCCAGCAGCTTGGCAACAGTCCGAACAGATACGCAGTATTTT
clone_size: -; d_call: -; v_call: TRBV30; j_call: TRBJ1-2; cdr3_aa: CAWSPKGGRPDYGYTF; cdr3_nt: TGTGCCTGGAGTCCAAAAGGAGGACGGCCGGACTATGGCTACACCTTC
clone_size: -; d_call: -; v_call: TRBV9; j_call: TRBJ1-5; cdr3_aa: CASSVGSRDFPQHF; cdr3_nt: TGTGCCAGCAGCGTAGGAAGCAGGGACTTTCCCCAGCATTTT
clone_size: -; d_call: -; v_call: TRBV6-5; j_call: TRBJ2-3; cdr3_aa: CASSYGLRGNTDTQYF; cdr3_nt: TGTGCCAGCAGTTATGGATTGCGAGGGAACACAGATACGCAGTATTTT
clone_size: -; d_call: -; v_call: TRBV2; j_call: TRBJ2-7; cdr3_aa: CASSDREGYEQYF; cdr3_nt: TGTGCCAGCAGTGACAGGGAAGGCTACGAGCAGTACTTC